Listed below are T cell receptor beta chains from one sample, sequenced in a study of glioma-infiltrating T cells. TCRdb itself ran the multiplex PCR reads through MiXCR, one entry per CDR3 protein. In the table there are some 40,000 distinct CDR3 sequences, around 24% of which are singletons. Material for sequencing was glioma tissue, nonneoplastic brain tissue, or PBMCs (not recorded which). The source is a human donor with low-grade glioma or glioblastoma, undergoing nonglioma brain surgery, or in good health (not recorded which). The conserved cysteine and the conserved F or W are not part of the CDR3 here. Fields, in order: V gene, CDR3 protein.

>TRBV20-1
SALPGPLYEQY
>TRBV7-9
ASSPSRTQY
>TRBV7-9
TSSSTPVVGTDTQY
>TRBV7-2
ASSLMGLAGYNEQF
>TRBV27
ASSLLGESNYGYT
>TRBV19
ASSIGLGTQY
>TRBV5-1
ASSAGTSGGTDTQY
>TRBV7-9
ASSLGAGTGSYEQY
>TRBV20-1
SARDRPASSLTDTQY
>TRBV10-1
ASSATPHQGGTQY
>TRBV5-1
ASSFGQGCCTLH
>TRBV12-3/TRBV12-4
ASSLPRDPTRGDTQY
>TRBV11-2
ASSLVGTEAF
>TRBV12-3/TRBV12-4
ASSLLGADTQY
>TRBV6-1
ASSSDRPLTSTDTQY
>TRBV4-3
ASSQSYDREQAF
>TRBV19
ASNRLDQPQH
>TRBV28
ASMGDLREPQH
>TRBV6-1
ASTPTGSYEQY
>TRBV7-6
ASSPWSNQETQY
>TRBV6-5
ASSYGPVNEKLFFGSGTTEEAF
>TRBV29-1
SVARERTDTQY
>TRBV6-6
ASSYNPMNTEAF
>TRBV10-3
AISDPTSGQSTDTQY
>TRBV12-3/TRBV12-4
ASRPTSGVQETQY
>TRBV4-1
ASSPQPRTSRQETQY
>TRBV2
ASSDGQGAVDEQF
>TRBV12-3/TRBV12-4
ASSSQTSQETQY
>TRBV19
ASSIVAGAYNEQF
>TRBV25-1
ASRDRGDTEAF
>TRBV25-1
ASSDRTGANTGELF
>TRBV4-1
ASSHPPGAGAAHEQY
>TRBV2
AGNKGVNTEAF
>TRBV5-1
ASSLWSGMETQY
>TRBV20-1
GWSGPDYEQY
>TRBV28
ASSFPTGGNEKLF
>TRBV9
ASSVASGANVLT
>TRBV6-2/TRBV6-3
ASRDPGGYSTDTQY
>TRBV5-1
TSSEGLLPYEQY
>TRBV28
ASSRLAGAHEQY
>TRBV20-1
SARDPSGVQDTQY
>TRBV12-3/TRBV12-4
ASSFGGPDTQY
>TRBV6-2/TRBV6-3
ASSSTSRSPYEQY
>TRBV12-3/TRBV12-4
ASSMDPGGSYEQY
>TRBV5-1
ASSLDTSSYNEQF
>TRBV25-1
ASSESNTGELF
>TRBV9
ASSGPRGFEQF
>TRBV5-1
ASSRMTELNTEAF
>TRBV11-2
AGSLRGVDKETQY
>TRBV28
AGCRAGSNQPQH
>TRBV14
ASSQQVSNTEAF
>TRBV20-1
SAREGPTSYEQY
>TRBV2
ASSELRKNEQF
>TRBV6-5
ARGYSPGTASSSSYEQY
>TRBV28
ASSLIGESGTEAF
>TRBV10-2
ASSEWEVDTQY
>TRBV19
ASSTRPSSYNEQF